This note documents a single TCR beta chain sequence. Clones were read by immunoSEQ multiplex PCR, and TCRdb kept only the in-frame ones, dropping some. This sample has fewer than 65,000 clones, with approximately 90% found just once. The entry originates in a study of blood T cell repertoires in COVID-19. About the research overall: COVID-19 samples, acute and convalescent, were from the United States, Italy and Spain.

Trimming cost V 3 bases and J 6 bases; bases outside gene matches: 4. The CDR3 length is 15 residues. Germline V gene lookup returns CDR1 LNHNV and CDR2 YYDKDF (reference sequence). The origin of this receptor is a man aged 45-65 years with acute or convalescent COVID-19. This chain uses TRBV15 with TRBJ1-5, with 11 bases identical to TRBD1. The specimen was peripheral blood. CDR3 nucleotides: TGTGCCACCAGCAGGGACAGGGGGCTCGGTCAGCCCCAGCATTTT. Its translation: CATSRDRGLGQPQHF.